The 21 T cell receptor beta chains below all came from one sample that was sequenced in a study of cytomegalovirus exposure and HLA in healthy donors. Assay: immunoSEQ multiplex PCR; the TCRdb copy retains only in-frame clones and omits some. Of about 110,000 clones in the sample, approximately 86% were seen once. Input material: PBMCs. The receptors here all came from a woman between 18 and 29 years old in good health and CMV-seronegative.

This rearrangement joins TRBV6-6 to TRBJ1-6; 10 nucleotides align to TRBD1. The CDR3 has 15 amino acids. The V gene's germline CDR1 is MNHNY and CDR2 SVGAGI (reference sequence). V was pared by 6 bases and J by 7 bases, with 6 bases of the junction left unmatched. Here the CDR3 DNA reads TGTGCCAGCAGAGGGACAGGGGATAAGAATTCACCCCTCCACTTT. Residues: CASRGTGDKNSPLHF.

The CDR3 protein is CASSLVTGVYEQYF. The DNA for the CDR3 is TGCGCCAGCAGCCTGGTGACAGGGGTCTACGAGCAGTACTTC. This chain links TRBV4-1 with TRBJ2-7; the match to TRBD1 covers 8 bases. CDR1 and CDR2 (germline): MGHRA, YSYEKL. This CDR3 is built from 14 residues. Losses at the gene ends were 4 bases for V and 3 bases for J; bases not matched to a gene: 5.

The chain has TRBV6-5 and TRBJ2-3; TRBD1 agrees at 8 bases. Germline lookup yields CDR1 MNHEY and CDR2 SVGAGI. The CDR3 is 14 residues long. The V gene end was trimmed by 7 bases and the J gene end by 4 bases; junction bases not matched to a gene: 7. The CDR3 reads CASKRTGIADTQYF. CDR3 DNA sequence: TGTGCCAGCAAAAGGACAGGGATTGCAGATACGCAGTATTTT.

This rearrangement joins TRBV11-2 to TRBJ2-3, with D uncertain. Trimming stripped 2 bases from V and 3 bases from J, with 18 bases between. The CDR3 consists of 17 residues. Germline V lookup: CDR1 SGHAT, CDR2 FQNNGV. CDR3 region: CASSLIWRLRGTDTQYF. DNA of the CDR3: TGTGCCAGCAGCTTAATTTGGCGCCTAAGAGGAACAGATACGCAGTATTTT.

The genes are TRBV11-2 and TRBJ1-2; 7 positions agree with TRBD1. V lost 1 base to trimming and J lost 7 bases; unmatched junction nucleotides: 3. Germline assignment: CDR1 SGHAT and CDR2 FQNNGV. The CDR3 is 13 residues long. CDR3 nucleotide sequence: TGTGCCAGCAGCTTAGGACAGGGCTTTGGCTACACCTTC. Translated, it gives CASSLGQGFGYTF.

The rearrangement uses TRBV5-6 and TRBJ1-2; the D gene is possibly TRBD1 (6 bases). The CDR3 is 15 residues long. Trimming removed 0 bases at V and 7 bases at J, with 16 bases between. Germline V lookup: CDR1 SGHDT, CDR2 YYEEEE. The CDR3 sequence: CASSLVAGEGFGYTF. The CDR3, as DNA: TGTGCCAGCAGCTTGGTGGCAGGGGAAGGCTTTGGCTACACCTTC.

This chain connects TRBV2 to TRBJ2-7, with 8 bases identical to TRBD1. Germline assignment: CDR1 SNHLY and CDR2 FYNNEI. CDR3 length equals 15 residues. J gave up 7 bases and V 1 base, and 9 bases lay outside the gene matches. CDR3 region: CASSEGTGTDREQYF. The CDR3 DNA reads TGTGCCAGCAGTGAAGGGACAGGGACCGATAGGGAGCAGTACTTC. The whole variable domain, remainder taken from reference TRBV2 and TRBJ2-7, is EPEVTQTPSHQVTQMGQEVILRCVPISNHLYFYWYRQILGQKVEFLVSFYNNEISEKSEIFDDQFSVERPDGSNFTLKIRSTKLEDSAMYFCASSEGTGTDREQYFGPGTRLTVT.

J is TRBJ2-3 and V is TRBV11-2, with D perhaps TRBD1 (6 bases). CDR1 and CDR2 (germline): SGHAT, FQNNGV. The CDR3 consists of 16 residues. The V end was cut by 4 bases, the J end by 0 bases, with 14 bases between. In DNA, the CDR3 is TGTGCCAGCAGCTCTGGACAGCGCTATAGCACAGATACGCAGTATTTT. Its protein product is CASSSGQRYSTDTQYF. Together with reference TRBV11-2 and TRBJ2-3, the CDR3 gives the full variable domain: EAGVAQSPRYKIIEKRQSVAFWCNPISGHATLYWYQQILGQGPKLLIQFQNNGVVDDSQLPKDRFSAERLKGVDSTLKIQPAKLEDSAVYLCASSSGQRYSTDTQYFGPGTRLTVL.

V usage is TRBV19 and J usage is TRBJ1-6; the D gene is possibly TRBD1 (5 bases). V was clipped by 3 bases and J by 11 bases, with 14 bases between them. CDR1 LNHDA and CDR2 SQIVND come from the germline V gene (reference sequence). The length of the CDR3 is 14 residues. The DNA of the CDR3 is TGTGCCAGTAGTATCGGGACTTATCTTCCACCCCTCCACTTT. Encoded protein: CASSIGTYLPPLHF.

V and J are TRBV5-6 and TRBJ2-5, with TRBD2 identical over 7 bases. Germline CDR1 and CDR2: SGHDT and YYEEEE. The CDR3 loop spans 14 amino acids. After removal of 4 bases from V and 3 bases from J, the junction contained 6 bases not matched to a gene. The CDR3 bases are TGTGCCAGCAGCGTCGGGGGGTGGGAAGAGACCCAGTACTTC. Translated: CASSVGGWEETQYF. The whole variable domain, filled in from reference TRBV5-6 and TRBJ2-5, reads DAGVTQSPTHLIKTRGQQVTLRCSPKSGHDTVSWYQQALGQGPQFIFQYYEEEERQRGNFPDRFSGHQFPNYSSELNVNALLLGDSALYLCASSVGGWEETQYFGPGTRLLVL.

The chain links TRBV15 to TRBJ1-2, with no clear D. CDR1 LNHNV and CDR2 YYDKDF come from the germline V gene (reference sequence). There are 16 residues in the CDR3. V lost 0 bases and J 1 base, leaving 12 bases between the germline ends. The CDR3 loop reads CATSRDGEGHNYGYTF. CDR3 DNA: TGTGCCACCAGCAGAGATGGGGAGGGCCATAACTATGGCTACACCTTC.

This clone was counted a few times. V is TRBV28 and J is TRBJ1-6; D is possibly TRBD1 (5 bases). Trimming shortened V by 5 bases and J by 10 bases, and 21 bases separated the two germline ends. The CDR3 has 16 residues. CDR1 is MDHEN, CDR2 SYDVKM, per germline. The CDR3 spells CASSPGGRGSKSPLHF. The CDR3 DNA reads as TGTGCCAGCAGTCCGGGCGGACGGGGGAGCAAGTCACCCCTCCACTTT.

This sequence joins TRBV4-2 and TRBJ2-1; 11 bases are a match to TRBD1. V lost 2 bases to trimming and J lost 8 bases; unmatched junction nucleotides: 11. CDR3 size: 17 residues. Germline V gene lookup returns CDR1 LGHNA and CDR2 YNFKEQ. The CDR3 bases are TGTGCCAGCAGCCAACCGGACAGGGGGCTGTCGACCCATGAGCAGTTCTTC. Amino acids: CASSQPDRGLSTHEQFF.

The CDR3 spells CSAGRGLLYEQYF. CDR3 bases: TGCAGCGCCGGAAGGGGACTACTTTACGAGCAGTACTTC. The rearrangement uses TRBV29-1 and TRBJ2-7; 7 positions agree with TRBD2. This CDR3 is built from 13 residues. Looked up from germline, CDR1 is SQVTM and CDR2 is ANQGSEA. The V segment lost 7 bases and the J segment 4 bases; nucleotides outside the gene matches: 10.

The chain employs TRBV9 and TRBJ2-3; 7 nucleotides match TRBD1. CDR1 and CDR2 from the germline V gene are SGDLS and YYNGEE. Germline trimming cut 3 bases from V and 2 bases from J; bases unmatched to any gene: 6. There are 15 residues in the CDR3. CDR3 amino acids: CASSGGQIFTDTQYF. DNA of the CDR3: TGTGCCAGCAGCGGGGGACAGATTTTCACAGATACGCAGTATTTT. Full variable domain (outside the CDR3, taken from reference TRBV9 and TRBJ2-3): DSGVTQTPKHLITATGQRVTLRCSPRSGDLSVYWYQQSLDQGLQFLIQYYNGEERAKGNILERFSAQQFPDLHSELNLSSLELGDSALYFCASSGGQIFTDTQYFGPGTRLTVL.

CDR3 bases: TGTGCCAGCTCACGCCTCCCGGAGACCGGGGAGCTGTTTTTT. This translates into CASSRLPETGELFF. The chain joins TRBV18 to TRBJ2-2, with unresolved D. Trimming took 4 bases from V and 5 from J, leaving 11 bases between them. The germline CDR1 and CDR2 sequences are KGHSH and LQKENI. This CDR3 spans 14 amino acids. The full variable domain, completed using reference TRBV18 and TRBJ2-2, is NAGVMQNPRHLVRRRGQEARLRCSPMKGHSHVYWYRQLPEEGLKFMVYLQKENIIDESGMPKERFSAEFPKEGPSILRIQQVVRGDSAAYFCASSRLPETGELFFGEGSRLTVL.

CDR3 loop: CASTFPPGQGANQPQHF. CDR3 in DNA: TGTGCCAGCACCTTCCCCCCGGGACAGGGGGCTAATCAGCCCCAGCATTTT. The V call is TRBV28, the J call TRBJ1-5, with 12 bases that match TRBD1. CDR3 length equals 17 residues. Looked up from germline, CDR1 is MDHEN and CDR2 is SYDVKM. The V segment lost 7 bases and the J segment 4 bases; nucleotides outside the gene matches: 11.

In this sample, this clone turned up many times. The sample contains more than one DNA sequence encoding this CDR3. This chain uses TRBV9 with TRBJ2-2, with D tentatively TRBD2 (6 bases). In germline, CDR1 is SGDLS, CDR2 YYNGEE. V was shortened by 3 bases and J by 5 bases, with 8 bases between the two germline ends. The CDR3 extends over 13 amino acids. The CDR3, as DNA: TGTGCCAGCAGCGCTAGCGTGACCGGGGAGCTGTTTTTT. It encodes CASSASVTGELFF.

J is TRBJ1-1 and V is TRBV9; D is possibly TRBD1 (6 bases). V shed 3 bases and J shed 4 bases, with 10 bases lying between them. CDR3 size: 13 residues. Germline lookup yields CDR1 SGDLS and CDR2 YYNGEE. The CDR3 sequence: CASSEGGATEAFF. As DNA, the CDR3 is TGTGCCAGCAGCGAGGGGGGGGCCACTGAAGCTTTCTTT.

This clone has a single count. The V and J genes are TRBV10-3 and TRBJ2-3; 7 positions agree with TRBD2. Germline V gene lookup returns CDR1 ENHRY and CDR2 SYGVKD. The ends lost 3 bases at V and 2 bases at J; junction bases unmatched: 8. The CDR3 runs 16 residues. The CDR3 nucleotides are TGTGCCATCAGTGAAATGTGGCGGGGGTCCACAGATACGCAGTATTTT. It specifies CAISEMWRGSTDTQYF.

The DNA for the CDR3 is TGTGCCAGCAAGGACAGACATAATGAAAAACTGTTTTTT. Protein: CASKDRHNEKLFF. The chain couples TRBV27 to TRBJ1-4; TRBD1 might be the D (6 bases). V lost 7 bases and J lost 4, with 10 bases in between. The CDR3 extends over 13 amino acids. Germline V CDR1 and CDR2: MNHEY, SMNVEV (reference sequence).